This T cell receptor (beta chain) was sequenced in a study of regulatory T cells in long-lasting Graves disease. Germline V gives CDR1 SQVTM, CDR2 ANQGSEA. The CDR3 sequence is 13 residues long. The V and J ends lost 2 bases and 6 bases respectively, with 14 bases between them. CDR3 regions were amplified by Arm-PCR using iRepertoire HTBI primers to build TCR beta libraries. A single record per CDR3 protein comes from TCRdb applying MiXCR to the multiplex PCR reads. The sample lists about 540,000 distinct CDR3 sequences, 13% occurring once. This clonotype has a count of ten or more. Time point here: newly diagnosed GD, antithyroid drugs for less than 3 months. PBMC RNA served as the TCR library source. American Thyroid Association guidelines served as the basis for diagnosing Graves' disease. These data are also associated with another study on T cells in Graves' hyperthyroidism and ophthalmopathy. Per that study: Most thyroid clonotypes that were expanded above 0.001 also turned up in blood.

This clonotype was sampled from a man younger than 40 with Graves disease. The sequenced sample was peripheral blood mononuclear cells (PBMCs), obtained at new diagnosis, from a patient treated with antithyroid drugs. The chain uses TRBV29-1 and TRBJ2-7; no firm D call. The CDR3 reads CSVEKTPGGEQYF. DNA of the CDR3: TGCAGCGTTGAAAAGACTCCTGGCGGCGAGCAGTACTTC.